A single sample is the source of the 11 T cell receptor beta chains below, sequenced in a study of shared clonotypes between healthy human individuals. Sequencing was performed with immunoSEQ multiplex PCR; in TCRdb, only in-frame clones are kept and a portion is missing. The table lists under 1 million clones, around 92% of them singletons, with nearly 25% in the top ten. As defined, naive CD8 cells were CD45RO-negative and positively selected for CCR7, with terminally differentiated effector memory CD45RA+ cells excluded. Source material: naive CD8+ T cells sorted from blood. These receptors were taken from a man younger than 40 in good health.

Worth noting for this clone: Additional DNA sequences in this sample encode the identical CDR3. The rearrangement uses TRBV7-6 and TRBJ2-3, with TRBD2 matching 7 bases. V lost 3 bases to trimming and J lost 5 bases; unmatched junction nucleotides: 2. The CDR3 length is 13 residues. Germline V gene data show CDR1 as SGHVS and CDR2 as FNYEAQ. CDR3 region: CASSLGGRDTQYF. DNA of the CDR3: TGTGCCAGCAGCTTGGGAGGGCGAGATACGCAGTATTTT.

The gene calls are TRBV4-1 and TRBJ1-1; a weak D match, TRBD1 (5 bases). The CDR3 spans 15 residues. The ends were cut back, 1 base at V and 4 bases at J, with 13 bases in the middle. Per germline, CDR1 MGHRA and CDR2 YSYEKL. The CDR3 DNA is TGCGCCAGCAGCCAAGTGGTGGGGCGGGCCACTGAAGCTTTCTTT. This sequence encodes CASSQVVGRATEAFF.

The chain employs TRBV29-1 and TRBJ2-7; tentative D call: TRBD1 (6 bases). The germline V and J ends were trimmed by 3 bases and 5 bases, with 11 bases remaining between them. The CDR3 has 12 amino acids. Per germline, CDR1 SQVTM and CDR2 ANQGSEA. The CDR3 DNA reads TGCAGCGTTGAGGGGACAAAAAACGAGCAGTACTTC. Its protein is CSVEGTKNEQYF.

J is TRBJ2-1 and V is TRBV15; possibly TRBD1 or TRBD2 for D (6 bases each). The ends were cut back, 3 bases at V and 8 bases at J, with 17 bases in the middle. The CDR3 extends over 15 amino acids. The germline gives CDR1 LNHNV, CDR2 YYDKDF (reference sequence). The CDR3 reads CATSRRGEEKDEQFF. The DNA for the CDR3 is TGTGCCACCAGCAGGAGGGGGGAGGAAAAGGATGAGCAGTTCTTC.

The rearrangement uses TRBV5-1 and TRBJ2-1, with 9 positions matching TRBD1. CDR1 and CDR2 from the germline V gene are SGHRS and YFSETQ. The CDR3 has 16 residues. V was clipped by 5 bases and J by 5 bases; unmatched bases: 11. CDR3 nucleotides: TGCGCCAGCAGGGATCCGGGACAGGGTATGGACAATGAGCAGTTCTTC. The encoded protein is CASRDPGQGMDNEQFF.

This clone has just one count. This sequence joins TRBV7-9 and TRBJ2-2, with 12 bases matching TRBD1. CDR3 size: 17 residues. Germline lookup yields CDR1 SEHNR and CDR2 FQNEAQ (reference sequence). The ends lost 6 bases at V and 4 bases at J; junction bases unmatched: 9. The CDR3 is CASSSPGTGGGTGELFF. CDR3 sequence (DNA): TGTGCCAGCAGTTCACCCGGGACAGGGGGCGGCACCGGGGAGCTGTTTTTT. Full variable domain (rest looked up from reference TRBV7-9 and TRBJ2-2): DTGVSQNPRHKITKRGQNVTFRCDPISEHNRLYWYRQTLGQGPEFLTYFQNEAQLEKSRLLSDRFSAERPKGSFSTLEIQRTEQGDSAMYLCASSSPGTGGGTGELFFGEGSRLTVL.

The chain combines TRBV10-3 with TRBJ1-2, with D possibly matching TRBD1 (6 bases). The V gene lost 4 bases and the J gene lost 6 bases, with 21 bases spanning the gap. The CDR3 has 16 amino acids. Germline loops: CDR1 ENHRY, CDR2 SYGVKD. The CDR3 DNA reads TGTGCCATCAGTGTCACCCGGGAGCGACAGGTGGATGGCTACACCTTC. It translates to CAISVTRERQVDGYTF.

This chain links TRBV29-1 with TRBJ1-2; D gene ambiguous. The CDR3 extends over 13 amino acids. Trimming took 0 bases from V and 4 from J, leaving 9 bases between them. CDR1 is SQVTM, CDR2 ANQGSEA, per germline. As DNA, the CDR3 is TGCAGCGTTGAAGACAGGCTGGTCTATGGCTACACCTTC. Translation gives CSVEDRLVYGYTF.

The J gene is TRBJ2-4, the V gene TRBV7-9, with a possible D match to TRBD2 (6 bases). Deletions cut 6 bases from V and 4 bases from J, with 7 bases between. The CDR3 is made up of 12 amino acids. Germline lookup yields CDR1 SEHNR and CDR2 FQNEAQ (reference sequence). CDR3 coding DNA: TGTGCCAGCAGGGGGGGAAAAAACATTCAGTACTTC. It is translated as CASRGGKNIQYF.

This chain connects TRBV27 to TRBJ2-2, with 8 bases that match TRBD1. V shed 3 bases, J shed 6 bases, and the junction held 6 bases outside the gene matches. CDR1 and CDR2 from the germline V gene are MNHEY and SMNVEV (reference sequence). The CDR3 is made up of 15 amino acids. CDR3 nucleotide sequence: TGTGCCAGCAGTTTCGGGACAGGCGGCGCCGGGGAGCTGTTTTTT. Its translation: CASSFGTGGAGELFF.

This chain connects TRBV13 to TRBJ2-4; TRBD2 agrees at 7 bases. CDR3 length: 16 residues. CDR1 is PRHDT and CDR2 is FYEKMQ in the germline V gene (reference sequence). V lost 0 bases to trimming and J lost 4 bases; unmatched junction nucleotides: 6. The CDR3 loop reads CASSLGALAAKNIQYF. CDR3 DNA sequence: TGTGCCAGCAGCTTAGGAGCCCTAGCGGCTAAAAACATTCAGTACTTC.